The 32 T cell receptor beta chains below all came from one sample that was sequenced in a study of T cell changes during pregnancy in multiple sclerosis. Libraries were prepared by immunoSEQ multiplex PCR; TCRdb keeps only in-frame clonotypes and omits some of them. The table shows roughly 29,000 clones, with just over 90% occurring only once. The specimen was CD8+ T cells from peripheral blood mononuclear cells, collected before pregnancy. The source is a female donor with multiple sclerosis, enrolled in a pregnancy study.

The V and J genes are TRBV15 and TRBJ2-1; D perhaps matches TRBD1 (6 bases). In germline, CDR1 is LNHNV, CDR2 YYDKDF (reference sequence). Between the trimmed V and J ends, which lost 5 bases and 6 bases, there was a span of 14 bases. The CDR3 covers 14 residues. CDR3 sequence: CATSAGQLFNEQFF. CDR3 sequence (DNA): TGTGCCACCAGCGCAGGACAGTTATTCAATGAGCAGTTCTTC.

The V call is TRBV7-9, the J call TRBJ2-2, with D tentatively TRBD2 (6 bases). The germline CDR1 and CDR2 sequences are SEHNR and FQNEAQ (reference sequence). The ends were cut back, 4 bases at V and 5 bases at J, with 20 bases in the middle. This CDR3 has 17 residues. CDR3 bases: TGTGCCAGCAGCTCCGGTCTTAAGGGACTCGGGACCGGGGAGCTGTTTTTT. Amino acids: CASSSGLKGLGTGELFF.

This clone has a single count. The rearrangement joins TRBV27 to TRBJ2-1; 12 bases are shared with TRBD2. V was pared by 1 base and J by 9 bases, with 4 bases of the junction left unmatched. CDR3 length: 15 residues. CDR1 and CDR2 (germline): MNHEY, SMNVEV (reference sequence). The CDR3 DNA reads TGTGCCAGCAGTTTATATCTAGCGGGAGGGGTTGAGCAGTTCTTC. It codes for CASSLYLAGGVEQFF.

V is TRBV2 and J is TRBJ2-7; TRBD2 is a possible D gene (5 bases). The V gene lost 4 bases and the J gene lost 6 bases, with 16 bases spanning the gap. This CDR3 comprises 14 residues. The germline CDR1 and CDR2 sequences are SNHLY and FYNNEI. The CDR3 spells CASSVRGQSGEQYF. The CDR3, as DNA: TGTGCCAGCAGTGTCAGAGGGCAATCGGGCGAGCAGTACTTC.

The chain employs TRBV30 and TRBJ2-1; D gene uncertain. Germline-derived CDR1 and CDR2 are GTSNPN and SVGIG (reference sequence). V was cut by 0 bases and J by 1 base, with 7 bases left in between. The CDR3 is 14 residues long. The CDR3 sequence: CAWSVSTSYNEQFF. For the CDR3, the DNA is TGTGCCTGGAGTGTGTCGACATCCTACAATGAGCAGTTCTTC.

This rearrangement joins TRBV7-6 to TRBJ2-3; 7 bases align to TRBD1. J lost 2 bases, V lost 3 bases, and 17 bases had no gene match. The CDR3 has 19 residues. From germline, CDR1 is SGHVS and CDR2 FNYEAQ. CDR3 DNA: TGTGCCAGCAGCTTCCAAATACATTCAGGGGGAGCGGCCACAGATACGCAGTATTTT. Amino acids: CASSFQIHSGGAATDTQYF.

The chain employs TRBV7-2 and TRBJ2-5, with D possibly TRBD1 on 6 matching bases. Germline V gene data show CDR1 as SGHTA and CDR2 as FQGNSA. The CDR3 extends over 15 amino acids. The germline V and J ends were trimmed by 5 bases and 1 base, with 14 bases remaining between them. DNA of the CDR3: TGTGCCAGCAGCGTCGGGACACAAATCCAAGAGACCCAGTACTTC. Amino acids: CASSVGTQIQETQYF.

The J gene is TRBJ2-3, the V gene TRBV9, with 13 bases matching TRBD2. The CDR3 totals 16 residues. In germline, CDR1 is SGDLS, CDR2 YYNGEE. V shed 0 bases and J 6 bases; nucleotides not matched to a gene: 4. CDR3 nucleotide sequence: TGTGCCAGCAGCGTAGCTACTAGCGGGGGGGAGGATACGCAGTATTTT. Translated: CASSVATSGGEDTQYF.

This clone was counted a single time. This chain connects TRBV19 to TRBJ2-3; 9 nucleotides match TRBD1. After removal of 3 bases from V and 7 bases from J, the junction contained 14 bases not matched to a gene. Germline lookup yields CDR1 LNHDA and CDR2 SQIVND (reference sequence). There are 17 residues in the CDR3. Here the CDR3 reads CASSIYRTGEEWNTQYF. The CDR3 DNA reads TGTGCCAGTAGTATCTATAGGACAGGGGAGGAATGGAATACGCAGTATTTT.

This clone was seen only a few times. The chain couples TRBV27 to TRBJ1-5, with TRBD1 matching over 9 bases. Germline V gene data show CDR1 as MNHEY and CDR2 as SMNVEV (reference sequence). This CDR3 spans 14 amino acids. V trimming: 4 bases; J trimming: 2 bases; junction bases outside the gene matches: 0. CDR3 amino acids: CASSWTGGNQPQHF. The CDR3 DNA is TGTGCCAGCAGTTGGACAGGGGGCAATCAGCCCCAGCATTTT.

This rearrangement joins TRBV19 to TRBJ1-2, with D unresolved. This CDR3 contains 15 residues. CDR1 is LNHDA and CDR2 is SQIVND in the germline V gene (reference sequence). The V end was cut by 3 bases, the J end by 3 bases, with 14 bases between. The chain's CDR3 is CASSIGQTIYYGYTF. CDR3 DNA sequence: TGTGCCAGTAGTATTGGGCAGACGATCTACTATGGCTACACCTTC.

This clone was detected once. The chain carries TRBV21-1 and TRBJ2-7; TRBD1 was called by the table and not checked on the DNA. TRBV21-1 represents a pseudogene. CDR3 length: 19 residues. CDR3 in amino acids: CASSNLLRGPPDISYEQYF. In DNA form, the CDR3 reads TGTGCCAGCAGCAACCTCTTGAGGGGGCCTCCCGACATCTCCTACGAGCAGTACTTC.

V is TRBV4-3 and J is TRBJ2-4, with D tentatively TRBD2 (6 bases). The CDR3 sequence is 15 residues long. Germline assignment: CDR1 LGHNA and CDR2 YSLEER. V was shortened by 1 base and J by 8 bases, with 15 bases between the two germline ends. CDR3 region: CASSQGGLGGYIQYF. CDR3 DNA: TGCGCCAGCAGCCAAGGGGGCCTAGGAGGGTACATTCAGTACTTC.

This clone was detected a few times. The V and J genes are TRBV5-4 and TRBJ1-2, with D hard to call. The CDR3 extends over 16 amino acids. Trimming took off 4 bases at V and 4 bases at J, with 20 bases between the two ends. Germline V lookup: CDR1 SGHNT, CDR2 YYREEE (reference sequence). CDR3 sequence: CASSQDQARQPYGYTF. The CDR3 bases are TGTGCCAGCAGCCAAGATCAGGCCAGGCAGCCCTATGGCTACACCTTC.

This clone has a single count. V is TRBV4-3 and J is TRBJ1-2; TRBD1 aligns across 11 bases. The germline CDR1 and CDR2 sequences are LGHNA and YSLEER. The CDR3 is 16 amino acids. V lost 0 bases, J lost 6 bases, and 6 bases stayed unmatched. CDR3 DNA sequence: TGCGCCAGCAGCCAAGATCTCGGGACAGGGGGTAATGGCTACACCTTC. Protein sequence: CASSQDLGTGGNGYTF.

The chain is built from TRBV2 and TRBJ2-3; 7 bases fit TRBD2. The germline CDR1 and CDR2 sequences are SNHLY and FYNNEI. V lost 5 bases to trimming and J lost 0 bases; unmatched junction nucleotides: 11. There are 17 residues in the CDR3. The CDR3 DNA reads TGTGCCAGCAGTTGGACGGCGAGCGGGGTGAGCACAGATACGCAGTATTTT. Amino acid sequence: CASSWTASGVSTDTQYF.

This clone was observed a handful of times. The chain employs TRBV4-2 and TRBJ2-1, with D possibly TRBD2 on 7 matching bases. V lost 0 bases and J 4 bases, leaving 19 bases between the germline ends. CDR1 is LGHNA and CDR2 is YNFKEQ in the germline V gene. The CDR3 is made up of 18 amino acids. The CDR3 region is CASSQEGEGGLPYNEQFF. The CDR3, as DNA: TGTGCCAGCAGCCAAGAAGGGGAGGGGGGATTACCTTACAATGAGCAGTTCTTC.

This clone was counted once. The genes are TRBV5-1 and TRBJ2-1; perhaps TRBD2 as D (6 bases). Germline loops: CDR1 SGHRS, CDR2 YFSETQ. The CDR3 has 16 amino acids. With 6 bases removed from V and 2 bases from J, the gap between germline ends came to 18 bases. The CDR3, as DNA: TGCGCCAGCACCCTAATGGCCCGGGAGACCTACAATGAGCAGTTCTTC. Translation: CASTLMARETYNEQFF. The full variable domain, rest sourced from reference TRBV5-1 and TRBJ2-1, is KAGVTQTPRYLIKTRGQQVTLSCSPISGHRSVSWYQQTPGQGLQFLFEYFSETQRNKGNFPGRFSGRQFSNSRSEMNVSTLELGDSALYLCASTLMARETYNEQFFGPGTRLTVL.

V gene TRBV27 combines with J gene TRBJ2-1; D is perhaps TRBD1 (5 bases). Between the trimmed V and J ends, which lost 2 bases and 1 base, there was a span of 9 bases. CDR3 size: 15 residues. Germline V gene data show CDR1 as MNHEY and CDR2 as SMNVEV (reference sequence). In nucleotides, the CDR3 is TGTGCCAGCAGTTTAAAAGCAGGGTCCTACAATGAGCAGTTCTTC. This gives the protein CASSLKAGSYNEQFF.

The V gene is TRBV4-2, the J gene TRBJ2-7; D possibly corresponds to TRBD1 (5 bases). Trimming left V 4 bases short and J 1 base short, with 11 bases between. The germline gives CDR1 LGHNA, CDR2 YNFKEQ. The CDR3 sequence is 14 residues long. DNA for the CDR3: TGTGCCAGCAGCCCCCGCCCAGGGTCCTACGAGCAGTACTTC. Amino acid sequence: CASSPRPGSYEQYF.

The chain is built from TRBV4-3 and TRBJ1-1; D is ambiguous. The CDR3 spans 15 residues. The V gene lost 1 base and the J gene lost 3 bases, with 12 bases spanning the gap. Germline values: CDR1 LGHNA, CDR2 YSLEER. CDR3 sequence (DNA): TGCGCCAGCAGCCAAGGATCAGAAATGCACACTGAAGCTTTCTTT. Translating gives CASSQGSEMHTEAFF.

The chain joins TRBV29-1 to TRBJ2-1; D is uncertain. V lost 2 bases to trimming and J lost 6 bases, with 8 bases between them. The CDR3 consists of 12 residues. Per the germline V gene, CDR1 is SQVTM and CDR2 is ANQGSEA. The CDR3 here is CSVEWPLNEQFF. As DNA, the CDR3 is TGCAGCGTTGAATGGCCGCTCAATGAGCAGTTCTTC.

This CDR3 reads CASSIARLAGGLGEQFF. The CDR3 DNA reads as TGTGCCAGTAGTATAGCCCGACTAGCGGGAGGTTTGGGTGAGCAGTTCTTC. The rearrangement links TRBV19 to TRBJ2-1; 13 bases line up with TRBD2. CDR1 LNHDA and CDR2 SQIVND come from the germline V gene (reference sequence). The CDR3 runs to 17 residues. The V gene end was trimmed by 1 base and the J gene end by 9 bases; junction bases not matched to a gene: 9. Together with reference TRBV19 and TRBJ2-1, the CDR3 gives the full variable domain: DGGITQSPKYLFRKEGQNVTLSCEQNLNHDAMYWYRQDPGQGLRLIYYSQIVNDFQKGDIAEGYSVSREKKESFPLTVTSAQKNPTAFYLCASSIARLAGGLGEQFFGPGTRLTVL.

V usage is TRBV11-2 and J usage is TRBJ1-1; D remains unclear. The CDR3 runs 18 residues. Trimming shortened V by 3 bases and J by 0 bases, and 20 bases separated the two germline ends. CDR1 SGHAT and CDR2 FQNNGV come from the germline V gene. The CDR3 here is CASSFLASSESMNTEAFF. The CDR3 DNA reads TGTGCCAGCAGCTTTTTGGCTAGTTCGGAGAGCATGAACACTGAAGCTTTCTTT.

The chain has TRBV28 and TRBJ2-3; D is perhaps TRBD1 (5 bases). Germline values: CDR1 MDHEN, CDR2 SYDVKM. The CDR3 has 12 amino acids. The CDR3 is CATETSTDTQYF. CDR3 nucleotides: TGTGCGACAGAGACTAGCACAGATACGCAGTATTTT. The full variable domain, its missing parts supplied by reference TRBV28 and TRBJ2-3, is DVKVTQSSRYLVKRTGEKVFLECVQDMDHENMFWYRQDPGLGLRLIYFSYDVKMKEKGDIPEGYSVSREKKERFSLILESASTNQTSMYLCATETSTDTQYFGPGTRLTVL.

This clone was observed a few times. The J gene is TRBJ2-1, the V gene TRBV7-6; possible D gene TRBD1, 5 bases. The V gene's germline CDR1 is SGHVS and CDR2 FNYEAQ. V was cut by 1 base and J by 10 bases, with 11 bases left in between. The CDR3 contains 13 residues. The CDR3 nucleotides are TGTGCCAGCAGCTTAGGCCAGGGTCCCGAGCAGTTCTTC. Encoded protein: CASSLGQGPEQFF.

The chain has TRBV9 and TRBJ2-7; D is unresolved. The CDR3 covers 13 residues. The germline V and J ends were trimmed by 4 bases and 2 bases, with 10 bases remaining between them. Germline CDR1 reads SGDLS; CDR2 reads YYNGEE. The CDR3 sequence: CASSPQDTYEQYF. The CDR3 nucleotides are TGTGCCAGCAGCCCCCAAGACACCTACGAGCAGTACTTC.

The chain links TRBV28 to TRBJ2-3; 11 nucleotides agree with TRBD2. Per the germline V gene, CDR1 is MDHEN and CDR2 is SYDVKM. The junction had 5 bases not matched to a gene; V was cut back by 4 bases and J by 5 bases. The CDR3 is 15 residues long. The chain's CDR3 is CASSYSGRAIDTQYF. The CDR3, as DNA: TGTGCCAGCAGTTATAGCGGGAGGGCGATAGATACGCAGTATTTT.

The V and J genes are TRBV5-1 and TRBJ2-7, with 8 bases that match TRBD1. V gave up 4 bases and J gave up 5 bases; unmatched junction bases: 8. This CDR3 comprises 14 residues. The germline gives CDR1 SGHRS, CDR2 YFSETQ. CDR3 residues: CASSADRGDDEQYF. The CDR3, as DNA: TGCGCCAGCAGCGCTGACAGGGGAGACGACGAGCAGTACTTC.

This rearrangement joins TRBV7-8 to TRBJ2-1; 7 bases match TRBD1. CDR1 SGHVS and CDR2 FQNEAQ come from the germline V gene. The CDR3 extends over 17 amino acids. Unmatched junction bases numbered 15, after V lost 6 bases and J lost 4 bases. CDR3 nucleotides: TGTGCCAGCAGACTAAGATCCGGGACAGCAACTTACAATGAGCAGTTCTTC. It encodes CASRLRSGTATYNEQFF.

This chain joins TRBV7-9 and TRBJ1-5; TRBD1 might be the D (6 bases). The CDR3 runs to 15 residues. The V and J ends lost 1 base and 2 bases respectively, with 9 bases between them. CDR1 and CDR2 (germline): SEHNR, FQNEAQ (reference sequence). The CDR3 loop is CASSLGEGGNQPQHF. In DNA form, the CDR3 reads TGTGCCAGCAGCTTAGGCGAGGGGGGCAATCAGCCCCAGCATTTT.

This clone was observed once. The rearrangement links TRBV19 to TRBJ2-6; 10 bases are a match to TRBD1. This CDR3 region has 17 residues. V lost 5 bases to trimming and J lost 7 bases; unmatched junction nucleotides: 11. Germline CDR1 LNHDA, CDR2 SQIVND (reference sequence). For the CDR3, the DNA is TGTGCCAGTAGTCTAATGACAGGGGGCATGGAAGCCAACGTCCTGACTTTC. It is translated as CASSLMTGGMEANVLTF.